This TCR beta chain was profiled in a study of cytomegalovirus exposure and HLA in healthy donors. Looking at the study overall: The approximately 130 validation repertoires were reported in a later analysis to have been generated on the same platform as the 500 to 700 first-cohort repertoires. Broader study findings: According to a later analysis, TCR clusters from the first cohort tended to co-occur in the 100 to 150 validation repertoires. Most TCR sequences were uncommon, yet certain public TCRs appeared in many donors. There were about 160 TCR beta chains listed as cytomegalovirus-associated.

Generated by immunoSEQ multiplex PCR, the TCRdb table keeps only in-frame clones and is missing some. This sample has over 80,000 clones; less than 85% occur once, and the top ten carry 20% to 25%. From germline, CDR1 is MNHEY and CDR2 SMNVEV (reference sequence). The ends lost 4 bases at V and 3 bases at J; junction bases unmatched: 9. The CDR3 spans 17 residues. About this clone itself: What it recognizes is unknown.

The source material was PBMCs. The receptor comes from a man aged 18 to 29 in good health and CMV-seropositive. The J gene is TRBJ2-3, the V gene TRBV27, with 11 bases fitting TRBD2. CDR3 region: CASSSRLAGRETDTQYF. As DNA, the CDR3 is TGTGCCAGCAGTTCCCGACTAGCGGGGAGGGAGACAGATACGCAGTATTTT.